This entry is about one T cell receptor (beta chain). These data come from a study of blood T cell repertoires in COVID-19. The V gene's germline CDR1 is MDHEN and CDR2 SYDVKM. The V end was cut by 1 base, the J end by 1 base, with 7 bases between. There are 14 residues in the CDR3. TCRdb's table, derived via immunoSEQ multiplex PCR, lists solely in-frame clones and lacks some. This table has around 94,000 clones, roughly 82% appearing once. The sequenced sample was peripheral blood. This TCR came from a human donor in a cohort sampled during active COVID-19. This chain joins TRBV28 and TRBJ2-5, with D hard to call. The CDR3 nucleotides are TGTGCCAGCAGTTTATCGCCAGTCCAAGAGACCCAGTACTTC. This encodes CASSLSPVQETQYF.